Below, 14 T cell receptor beta chains from the same sample are listed, as sequenced in a study of OX40 agonist ivuxolimab in advanced cancers. Libraries came from the immunoSEQ multiplex PCR assay. TCRdb holds this immuneACCESS table with in-frame rearrangements only. Some clones are missing; in checked studies, unresolved V genes explain under half, and the rest has no known cause. This sample gives some 47,000 clones in total; 70% to 80% of them show up just once. The ten largest account for 1.5% to 2% of the sample. Source: CD4+ or CD8+ T cells sorted from blood, taken in a trial of the OX40 agonist ivuxolimab. Every receptor here comes from an adult with an advanced solid tumor such as melanoma, head and neck, liver or kidney cancer.

This clone was seen once. The chain employs TRBV19 and TRBJ2-1; D gene unclear. The germline V gene has CDR1 LNHDA and CDR2 SQIVND (reference sequence). CDR3 size: 14 residues. V shed 3 bases and J shed 5 bases, with 11 bases lying between them. CDR3 region: CASSIPSYHNEQFF. The CDR3 DNA reads TGTGCCAGTAGTATTCCGAGTTACCACAATGAGCAGTTCTTC.

The table lists this clone with a few counts. J is TRBJ1-3 and V is TRBV7-2, with 10 bases identical to TRBD1. There are 15 residues in the CDR3. V lost 5 bases to trimming and J lost 4 bases; unmatched junction nucleotides: 5. Germline values: CDR1 SGHTA, CDR2 FQGNSA. CDR3 DNA sequence: TGTGCCAGCAGCACGAGACAGGGGGCAGGAAACACCATATATTTT. This gives the protein CASSTRQGAGNTIYF.

This chain joins TRBV21-1 and TRBJ1-2. TRBV21-1 corresponds to a pseudogene. This CDR3 is built from 13 residues. The CDR3 reads CASRTGSNYGYTF. The CDR3 DNA sequence: TGTGCCAGCAGGACCGGGAGTAACTATGGCTACACCTTC.

The chain joins TRBV12-2 to TRBJ2-2; no DNA check was done on the table's D call, TRBD2. TRBV12-2 is reported as a pseudogene. The CDR3 consists of 18 residues. CDR3 in amino acids: CASRPRLAGRENTGELFF. In nucleotides, the CDR3 is TGTGCAAGTCGCCCACGACTAGCGGGCCGGGAGAACACCGGGGAGCTGTTTTTT.

V is TRBV6-1 and J is TRBJ2-5; no reliable D call. V lost 1 base to trimming and J lost 4 bases, with 1 base between them. Per the germline V gene, CDR1 is MNHNS and CDR2 is SASEGT. CDR3 length: 11 amino acids. The DNA of the CDR3 is TGTGCCAGCAGTGAAGTAGAGACCCAGTACTTC. The encoded protein is CASSEVETQYF.

The chain carries TRBV6-5 and TRBJ2-5; no reliable D call. Germline V gives CDR1 MNHEY, CDR2 SVGAGI. This CDR3 spans 13 amino acids. Trimming shortened V by 3 bases and J by 3 bases, and 8 bases separated the two germline ends. The CDR3 region has the DNA TGTGCCAGCAGTTATTCGGGTAAAGAGACCCAGTACTTC. Protein: CASSYSGKETQYF.

The rearrangement uses TRBV10-1 and TRBJ2-5, with D perhaps TRBD2 (6 bases). The V end was cut by 7 bases, the J end by 4 bases, with 13 bases between. Germline loops: CDR1 WNHNN, CDR2 SYGVQD (reference sequence). The CDR3 runs 13 residues. CDR3 sequence (DNA): TGCGCCAGCACCGAGACTAGGCGAGAGACCCAGTACTTC. It encodes CASTETRRETQYF.

The rearrangement uses TRBV4-2 and TRBJ1-2, with D hard to call. The length of the CDR3 is 15 residues. Germline V CDR1 and CDR2: LGHNA, YNFKEQ. Trimming shortened V by 1 base and J by 0 bases, and 9 bases separated the two germline ends. The CDR3 reads CASSQAPDANYGYTF. The CDR3, as DNA: TGTGCCAGCAGCCAAGCCCCAGACGCTAACTATGGCTACACCTTC.

The V and J genes are TRBV28 and TRBJ1-1; 10 bases agree with TRBD1. V was pared by 3 bases and J by 6 bases, with 16 bases of the junction left unmatched. Germline CDR1 is MDHEN and CDR2 is SYDVKM. The CDR3 has 18 residues. The CDR3: CASSFIPGTGVITSEAFF. The CDR3 nucleotides are TGTGCCAGCAGTTTTATCCCCGGGACAGGGGTAATTACTTCTGAAGCTTTCTTT.

V usage is TRBV7-2 and J usage is TRBJ2-3; D is undetermined. V gave up 5 bases and J gave up 3 bases, with 12 bases separating them. The CDR3 extends over 14 amino acids. Germline CDR1 and CDR2: SGHTA and FQGNSA. The CDR3 DNA reads as TGTGCCAGCAGCCGAGGTTTGGGTACAGATACGCAGTATTTT. This codes for CASSRGLGTDTQYF. The whole variable domain, filled in from reference TRBV7-2 and TRBJ2-3, reads GAGVSQSPSNKVTEKGKDVELRCDPISGHTALYWYRQSLGQGLEFLIYFQGNSAPDKSGLPSDRFSAERTGGSVSTLTIQRTQQEDSAVYLCASSRGLGTDTQYFGPGTRLTVL.

This clone was counted a single time. This chain joins TRBV6-4 and TRBJ2-2; maybe TRBD1 (6 bases). This CDR3 comprises 14 residues. Germline values: CDR1 MRHNA, CDR2 SNTAGT. V was clipped by 5 bases and J by 4 bases, with 11 bases between them. CDR3 protein: CASSLEDSTGELFF. CDR3 nucleotide sequence: TGTGCCAGCAGTTTAGAGGACAGCACCGGGGAGCTGTTTTTT.

CDR3 DNA: TGTGCCAGCAGCGGGGGACTAGCGGTCAATGAGCAGTTCTTC. Residues: CASSGGLAVNEQFF. V usage is TRBV21-1 and J usage is TRBJ2-1; TRBD2, the D gene given by the table, was not confirmed from the DNA. TRBV21-1 is an annotated pseudogene. CDR3 size: 14 residues.

The chain couples TRBV5-1 to TRBJ2-1; 7 bases line up with TRBD1. The CDR3 contains 15 residues. The J segment lost 2 bases and the V segment lost 3 bases, leaving 5 bases of the junction unmatched. In germline, CDR1 is SGHRS, CDR2 YFSETQ. The CDR3 protein is CASSSLQGTYNEQFF. As DNA, the CDR3 is TGCGCCAGCAGCTCCCTACAGGGGACCTACAATGAGCAGTTCTTC.

This rearrangement joins TRBV4-3 to TRBJ2-7; D may be TRBD1 (6 bases). Trimming removed 0 bases at V and 2 bases at J, with 17 bases between. CDR1 and CDR2 from the germline V gene are LGHNA and YSLEER. This CDR3 region has 17 residues. In DNA, the CDR3 is TGCGCCAGCAGCCAAGAGAGGGGCCCGACAGGAGCCTACGAGCAGTACTTC. The encoded protein is CASSQERGPTGAYEQYF.